This TCR beta chain is drawn from a study of CD8 T cells in Susac syndrome. RNA, at about 0.45 to 1 ug, was reverse transcribed with random hexamers. By means of immunoSEQ multiplex PCR, TCR beta CDR3 spanning 54 Vbeta and 13 Jbeta underwent amplification. TCRdb redid the calling of the immunoSEQ multiplex PCR reads with MiXCR, one entry per CDR3 protein. The data contain roughly 190,000 distinct CDR3 sequences, around 95% of them singletons. TEMRA cells underwent FACS enrichment and CD8+ and CD4+ T cells underwent negative isolation. Germline V gene lookup returns CDR1 SGHAT and CDR2 FQNNGV. The germline V and J ends were trimmed by 7 bases and 4 bases, with 14 bases remaining between them. CDR3 length equals 14 residues.

The sequence was obtained from a human donor with Susac syndrome. This chain joins TRBV11-2 and TRBJ2-4; D not certain. The sample consisted of CD8+ T cells from PBMCs. This CDR3 is CASTPGRDKNIQYF. For the CDR3, the DNA is TGTGCCAGCACCCCAGGCAGAGATAAAAACATTCAGTACTTC. Drawing the rest from reference TRBV11-2 and TRBJ2-4, the complete variable domain is EAGVAQSPRYKIIEKRQSVAFWCNPISGHATLYWYQQILGQGPKLLIQFQNNGVVDDSQLPKDRFSAERLKGVDSTLKIQPAKLEDSAVYLCASTPGRDKNIQYFGAGTRLSVL.